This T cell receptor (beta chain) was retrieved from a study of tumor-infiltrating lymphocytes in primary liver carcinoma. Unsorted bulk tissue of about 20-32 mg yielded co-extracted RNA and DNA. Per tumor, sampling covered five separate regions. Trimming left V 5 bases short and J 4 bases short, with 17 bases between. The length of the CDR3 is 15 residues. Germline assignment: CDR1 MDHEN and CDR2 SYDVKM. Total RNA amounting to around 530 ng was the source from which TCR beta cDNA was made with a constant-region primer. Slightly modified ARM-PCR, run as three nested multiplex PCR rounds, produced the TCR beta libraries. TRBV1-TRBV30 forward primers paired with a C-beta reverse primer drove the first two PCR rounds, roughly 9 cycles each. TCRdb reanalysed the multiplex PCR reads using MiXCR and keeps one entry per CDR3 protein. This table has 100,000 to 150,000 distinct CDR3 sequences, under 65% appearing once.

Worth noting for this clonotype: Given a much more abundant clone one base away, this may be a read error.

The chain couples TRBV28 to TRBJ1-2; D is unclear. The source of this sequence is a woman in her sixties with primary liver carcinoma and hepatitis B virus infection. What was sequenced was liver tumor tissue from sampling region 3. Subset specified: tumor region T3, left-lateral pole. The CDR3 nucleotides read TGTGCCAGCAGTGTAATGGGCGCCGCCGGCTATGGCTACACCTTC. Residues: CASSVMGAAGYGYTF.